This T cell receptor beta chain was captured by sequencing in a study of identical twins. MiXCR, run by TCRdb on the 5' RACE reads, gives a single entry per CDR3 protein. The sample gives some 560,000 distinct CDR3 sequences, approximately 10% of which show up once; 2.5% to 3.5% is in the top ten. Trimming removed 0 bases from V and 5 bases from J, with 13 bases in between. The CDR3 has 14 amino acids. CDR1 is DFQATT, CDR2 SNEGSKA, per germline (reference sequence). This clonotype has more than one count but fewer than ten. The same sample was also studied in work on yellow fever vaccine responses in identical twins.

The rearrangement joins TRBV20-1 to TRBJ1-1; D uncertain. This TCR came from a woman aged 18-29 years in good health. The sample was PBMCs. DNA for the CDR3: TGCAGTGCTAGAGATCTCCTAGGGTGGACTGAAGCTTTCTTT. This translates into CSARDLLGWTEAFF.